The 17 T cell receptor beta chains below all came from one sample that was sequenced in a study of cytomegalovirus exposure and HLA in healthy donors. Primers included in the PCR were 60 Vbeta and 13 Jbeta primers. Assay used: immunoSEQ multiplex PCR; TCRdb lists only in-frame clones, some missing. The sample lists about 100,000 clones; roughly 80% were seen once. Sample: PBMCs. The source is a female donor in good health and CMV-seropositive.

This chain connects TRBV28 to TRBJ1-6, with 8 bases identical to TRBD1. Germline V lookup: CDR1 MDHEN, CDR2 SYDVKM. The CDR3 has 15 residues. The V and J ends lost 4 bases and 10 bases, in that order; junction bases with no gene match: 9. CDR3 sequence reads: CASSSPDRVESPLHF. CDR3 DNA: TGTGCCAGCAGTTCACCGGACAGGGTAGAATCACCCCTCCACTTT.

The rearrangement links TRBV27 to TRBJ2-6; D perhaps matches TRBD2 (6 bases). This CDR3 has 15 amino acids. The ends were cut back, 7 bases at V and 4 bases at J, with 14 bases in the middle. The germline CDR1 and CDR2 sequences are MNHEY and SMNVEV (reference sequence). The CDR3 here is CASTDGRAGANVLTF. CDR3 DNA sequence: TGTGCCAGCACAGACGGGAGAGCAGGGGCCAACGTCCTGACTTTC.

The table lists this clone with a few counts. The chain couples TRBV7-2 to TRBJ2-1; D ambiguous. Germline lookup yields CDR1 SGHTA and CDR2 FQGNSA. V dropped 6 bases and J dropped 8 bases, with 17 bases sitting between them. There are 14 residues in the CDR3. CDR3 sequence reads: CASRYRLTPDEQFF. CDR3 coding DNA: TGTGCCAGCAGGTATCGACTCACCCCCGATGAGCAGTTCTTC. Variable domain in full (rest from reference TRBV7-2 and TRBJ2-1): GAGVSQSPSNKVTEKGKDVELRCDPISGHTALYWYRQSLGQGLEFLIYFQGNSAPDKSGLPSDRFSAERTGGSVSTLTIQRTQQEDSAVYLCASRYRLTPDEQFFGPGTRLTVL.

The V and J genes are TRBV4-2 and TRBJ1-1; D is ambiguous. Germline lookup yields CDR1 LGHNA and CDR2 YNFKEQ. The ends were cut back, 5 bases at V and 4 bases at J, with 8 bases in the middle. The CDR3 loop spans 12 amino acids. For the CDR3, the DNA is TGTGCCAGCAGCGTCTACGCCACTGAAGCTTTCTTT. As protein: CASSVYATEAFF.

The genes are TRBV6-5 and TRBJ2-2; D perhaps matches TRBD2 (6 bases). Germline CDR1 and CDR2: MNHEY and SVGAGI. This CDR3 is 14 amino acids long. Deletions cut 8 bases from V and 0 bases from J, with 10 bases between. CDR3 sequence (DNA): TGTGCCAGCCACGGCGGGGCGAACACCGGGGAGCTGTTTTTT. Encoded protein: CASHGGANTGELFF.

This clone was seen only once. V and J are TRBV7-3 and TRBJ2-2; maybe TRBD2 (6 bases). The V end was cut by 8 bases, the J end by 4 bases, with 14 bases between. The CDR3 has 14 amino acids. Germline V gene sequence: CDR1 SGHTA, CDR2 FQGTGA. Here the CDR3 reads CASGEGLPTGELFF. For the CDR3, the DNA is TGTGCCAGCGGCGAGGGACTTCCCACCGGGGAGCTGTTTTTT.

There are a few counts of this clone. The chain uses TRBV5-4 and TRBJ1-4, with 8 positions matching TRBD1. The CDR3 is 14 amino acids. CDR1 is SGHNT and CDR2 is YYREEE in the germline V gene (reference sequence). V shed 6 bases and J 6 bases; nucleotides not matched to a gene: 7. CDR3 amino acids: CASTEDRAYEKLFF. DNA for the CDR3: TGTGCCAGCACCGAGGACAGGGCTTATGAAAAACTGTTTTTT.

J is TRBJ1-3 and V is TRBV5-1, with D unresolved. The CDR3 is 16 residues long. Germline lookup yields CDR1 SGHRS and CDR2 YFSETQ. V was clipped by 0 bases and J by 0 bases, with 10 bases between them. CDR3 amino acids: CASSLVSLNSGNTIYF. CDR3 in DNA: TGCGCCAGCAGCTTGGTTAGCCTCAACTCTGGAAACACCATATATTTT.

The DNA for the CDR3 is TGTGCCAGCAGTTTTACGGGCTACGAGCAGTACTTC. This encodes CASSFTGYEQYF. The chain is built from TRBV7-2 and TRBJ2-7; D gene unclear. The CDR3 is 12 amino acids. V lost 6 bases and J 3 bases, leaving 9 bases between the germline ends. Germline-derived CDR1 and CDR2 are SGHTA and FQGNSA.

The chain uses TRBV28 and TRBJ1-4; no reliable D call. This CDR3 contains 16 residues. The germline CDR1 and CDR2 sequences are MDHEN and SYDVKM. Trimming removed 6 bases from V and 4 bases from J, with 18 bases in between. CDR3 residues: CASRVDGGVNNEKLFF. CDR3 in DNA: TGTGCCAGCAGGGTCGACGGAGGCGTTAATAATGAAAAACTGTTTTTT.

The chain recombines TRBV9 with TRBJ2-2; 7 nucleotides agree with TRBD2. The CDR3 extends over 14 amino acids. V shed 10 bases and J 3 bases; nucleotides not matched to a gene: 9. Per germline, CDR1 SGDLS and CDR2 YYNGEE. The CDR3 DNA sequence: TGTGCCGGGAGGGGCGAAACGGACACCGGGGAGCTGTTTTTT. Its translation is CAGRGETDTGELFF.

This clone is a singleton in its sample. This chain joins TRBV2 and TRBJ1-1, with 9 positions matching TRBD1. This CDR3 has 15 amino acids. V lost 3 bases and J lost 4; bases outside the gene matches: 6. The germline V gene has CDR1 SNHLY and CDR2 FYNNEI. The CDR3 protein is CASSDTGGTGTEAFF. The CDR3 DNA sequence: TGTGCCAGCAGTGATACAGGGGGCACGGGCACTGAAGCTTTCTTT.

This chain joins TRBV25-1 and TRBJ2-1; D uncertain. Trimming took 6 bases from V and 0 from J, leaving 9 bases between them. CDR1 is MGHDK and CDR2 is SYGVNS in the germline V gene. CDR3 length: 14 residues. CDR3 DNA sequence: TGTGCCAGCAGAGCCGCGAGCTCCTACAATGAGCAGTTCTTC. The encoded protein is CASRAASSYNEQFF.

The CDR3 region has the DNA TGTGCCAGCAGCTATTTAAAGAACACTGAAGCTTTCTTT. This gives the protein CASSYLKNTEAFF. This chain links TRBV7-2 with TRBJ1-1; D call uncertain. V dropped 4 bases and J dropped 1 base, with 7 bases sitting between them. Germline values: CDR1 SGHTA, CDR2 FQGNSA. The CDR3 has 13 residues.

This clone was recorded only once. J is TRBJ2-2 and V is TRBV19; possible D gene TRBD2, 6 bases. The germline V gene has CDR1 LNHDA and CDR2 SQIVND (reference sequence). This CDR3 comprises 15 residues. Trimming took 5 bases from V and 3 from J, leaving 13 bases between them. The CDR3 protein is CASSRAGQYTGELFF. The CDR3 bases are TGTGCCAGTAGTCGAGCGGGTCAATACACCGGGGAGCTGTTTTTT.

The chain has TRBV13 and TRBJ1-1; TRBD1 aligns across 8 bases. Germline CDR1 and CDR2: PRHDT and FYEKMQ (reference sequence). This CDR3 contains 14 residues. V trimming: 6 bases; J trimming: 5 bases; junction bases outside the gene matches: 8. CDR3 DNA: TGTGCCAGCAGACACCATACAGGGGGGACTGAAGCTTTCTTT. As protein: CASRHHTGGTEAFF.

This chain links TRBV15 with TRBJ1-4; D remains unclear. Germline V CDR1 and CDR2: LNHNV, YYDKDF (reference sequence). Trimming took off 0 bases at V and 5 bases at J, with 7 bases between the two ends. The CDR3 is made up of 14 amino acids. The CDR3 here is CATSRDLENEKLFF. In nucleotides, the CDR3 is TGTGCCACCAGCAGAGACCTAGAGAATGAAAAACTGTTTTTT.